The rows below give T cell receptor beta chains drawn from one sample of a study of cytomegalovirus exposure and HLA in healthy donors. Assay used: immunoSEQ multiplex PCR; TCRdb lists only in-frame clones, some missing. The sample has about 160,000 clones; around four fifths are singletons. Sequenced material: PBMCs. Source of these receptors: a young man in good health and CMV-seronegative. The CDR3 runs from the conserved cysteine through the conserved F or W. The order of the fields is J gene, D gene, CDR3 length, V gene, clone size, CDR3 protein, CDR3 DNA. The D gene is left open where the match is weak. Size is stated for part of the rows, as once, few or many counts, or as a class when the clone is expanded.

TRBJ1-4,.,16,TRBV5-4,.,CASSLDGGGVNEKLFF,TGTGCCAGCAGCTTGGATGGGGGGGGAGTTAATGAAAAACTGTTTTTT
TRBJ2-1,.,16,TRBV28,.,CASSFGGGGGWDEQFF,TGTGCCAGCAGTTTTGGTGGAGGGGGGGGGTGGGATGAGCAGTTCTTC
TRBJ1-2,TRBD1,14,TRBV7-9,.,CASSAGQGTYGYTF,TGTGCCAGCAGCGCGGGACAGGGGACCTATGGCTACACCTTC
TRBJ2-7,TRBD1,13,TRBV10-3,.,CATLTGDSYEQYF,TGTGCCACGCTGACAGGGGACTCCTACGAGCAGTACTTC
TRBJ1-5,TRBD1,16,TRBV7-2,.,CASSLDGTVSNQPQHF,TGTGCCAGCAGCTTAGACGGGACAGTTAGCAATCAGCCCCAGCATTTT
TRBJ1-4,.,14,TRBV5-1,.,CASSWAGANEKLFF,TGCGCCAGCAGCTGGGCAGGGGCTAATGAAAAACTGTTTTTT
TRBJ1-4,.,13,TRBV5-1,once,CASSFQINEKLFF,TGCGCCAGCAGCTTCCAAATTAATGAAAAACTGTTTTTT
TRBJ1-1,TRBD1,15,TRBV7-9,.,CASSLGTGSGTEAFF,TGTGCCAGCAGCCTGGGGACAGGTAGTGGCACTGAAGCTTTCTTT
TRBJ1-1,.,14,TRBV18,.,CASSPGPPNTEAFF,TGTGCCAGCTCACCTGGCCCTCCGAACACTGAAGCTTTCTTT
TRBJ2-5,.,13,TRBV19,.,CASSIGSVGAQYF,TGTGCCAGTAGTATAGGGTCGGTCGGGGCCCAGTACTTC
TRBJ1-5,.,13,TRBV9,.,CASGPGSNQPQHF,TGTGCCAGCGGGCCAGGGAGCAATCAGCCCCAGCATTTT
TRBJ2-7,.,10,TRBV2,.,CASGSVEQYF,TGTGCCAGCGGCAGCGTCGAGCAGTACTTC
TRBJ1-5,TRBD1,15,TRBV2,.,CASRQGLRANQPQHF,TGTGCCAGCAGACAGGGGCTGAGGGCCAATCAGCCCCAGCATTTT
TRBJ2-7,.,14,TRBV6-1,.,CASRGDSSSYEQYF,TGTGCCAGCAGGGGGGACTCAAGCTCCTACGAGCAGTACTTC
TRBJ1-3,.,15,TRBV1,.,CTSSQDAGSGNTIYF,TGCACCAGCAGCCAAGATGCGGGCTCTGGAAACACCATATATTTT
TRBJ2-4,TRBD2,19,TRBV11-2,once,CASSLDLVSGGLAKNIQYF,TGTGCCAGCAGCTTAGATCTGGTTAGCGGGGGCCTAGCCAAAAACATTCAGTACTTC
TRBJ2-3,.,14,TRBV28,.,CASSLDRSTDTQYF,TGTGCCAGCAGTTTAGACAGGAGCACAGATACGCAGTATTTT
TRBJ2-1,.,16,TRBV6-6,.,CASSYLTGSSYNEQFF,TGTGCCAGCAGTTACTTAACAGGGAGTTCCTACAATGAGCAGTTCTTC
TRBJ2-1,.,16,TRBV6-1,.,CASSEQGRGHYNEQFF,TGTGCCAGCAGTGAACAGGGCAGGGGCCATTACAATGAGCAGTTCTTC
TRBJ2-1,.,18,TRBV5-1,.,CASSLNIGTLPTYNEQFF,TGCGCCAGCAGCTTGAATATAGGGACTTTACCAACCTACAATGAGCAGTTCTTC
TRBJ2-7,.,13,TRBV7-9,many,CASSGTSSYEQYF,TGTGCCAGCAGCGGGACAAGTTCCTACGAGCAGTACTTC
TRBJ2-1,TRBD1,17,TRBV5-4,.,CASSLYIGTASYNEQFF,TGTGCCAGCAGCTTGTACATAGGGACAGCTTCCTACAATGAGCAGTTCTTC
TRBJ1-2,TRBD1,11,TRBV19,.,CAAGQGYGYTF,TGTGCGGCCGGACAGGGCTATGGCTACACCTTC
TRBJ2-7,.,12,TRBV30,.,CAWNLVEAEQYF,TGTGCCTGGAACTTAGTTGAGGCCGAGCAGTACTTC
TRBJ2-7,.,14,TRBV4-1,.,CASSQAPFGYEQYF,TGCGCCAGCAGCCAAGCCCCCTTCGGTTACGAGCAGTACTTC
TRBJ2-7,TRBD1,11,TRBV20-1,few,CSARDSYEQYF,TGCAGTGCTCGGGACAGCTACGAGCAGTACTTC
TRBJ1-5,.,14,TRBV19,.,CASSSGGSNQPQHF,TGTGCCAGTAGTTCGGGGGGGAGCAATCAGCCCCAGCATTTT
TRBJ2-5,TRBD2,14,TRBV6-1,.,CASGLAGGWETQYF,TGTGCCAGTGGACTAGCGGGGGGATGGGAGACCCAGTACTTC
TRBJ2-7,.,13,TRBV11-3,.,CASSLVTGGEQYF,TGTGCCAGCAGCTTAGTTACAGGCGGCGAGCAGTACTTC
TRBJ1-2,TRBD1,16,TRBV6-5,.,CASSYSTGDFSGGYTF,TGTGCCAGCAGTTACTCGACAGGGGACTTTTCTGGTGGCTACACCTTC
TRBJ2-1,TRBD2,13,TRBV5-1,.,CASTSGGPNEQFF,TGCGCCAGTACTAGCGGGGGGCCAAATGAGCAGTTCTTC
TRBJ1-1,.,14,TRBV7-2,.,CASSSRALNTEAFF,TGTGCCAGCAGCTCCAGGGCCCTGAACACTGAAGCTTTCTTT
TRBJ1-2,.,11,TRBV6-5,.,CASNPGYGYTF,TGTGCCAGCAACCCAGGGTATGGCTACACCTTC
TRBJ1-4,TRBD1,14,TRBV6-4,once,CASSPTGENEKLFF,TGTGCCAGCAGCCCGACAGGGGAAAATGAAAAACTGTTTTTT
TRBJ2-1,TRBD2,16,TRBV7-3,.,CASSYASGGPYNEQFF,TGTGCCAGCAGCTACGCTAGCGGGGGCCCCTACAATGAGCAGTTCTTC